This T cell receptor beta chain was captured in a study of OX40 agonist ivuxolimab in advanced cancers. Germline loops: CDR1 SGHTA, CDR2 FQGNSA. V lost 0 bases and J 3 bases, leaving 3 bases between the germline ends. CDR3 length: 13 residues. The table came from immunoSEQ multiplex PCR; TCRdb's copy has only in-frame clones and leaves some out. The sample has under 85,000 clones; over 85% are singletons. The origin of this receptor is an adult with an advanced solid tumor such as melanoma, head and neck, liver or kidney cancer. The starting material was CD4+ or CD8+ T cells sorted from blood, obtained in a trial of the OX40 agonist ivuxolimab. V is TRBV7-2 and J is TRBJ1-5, with unresolved D. This chain's CDR3 is CASSLALNQPQHF. CDR3 nucleotides: TGTGCCAGCAGCTTAGCCCTCAATCAGCCCCAGCATTTT. The full variable domain, its missing parts supplied by reference TRBV7-2 and TRBJ1-5, is GAGVSQSPSNKVTEKGKDVELRCDPISGHTALYWYRQSLGQGLEFLIYFQGNSAPDKSGLPSDRFSAERTGGSVSTLTIQRTQQEDSAVYLCASSLALNQPQHFGDGTRLSIL.